This T cell receptor (beta chain) was sequenced during a study of T cells in Graves' hyperthyroidism and ophthalmopathy. The CDR3 runs to 13 residues. V lost 10 bases, J lost 3 bases, and 12 bases lay in between. Germline loops: CDR1 SNHLY, CDR2 FYNNEI. Stable Graves' hyperthyroidism denoted no ophthalmopathy progression over 18 months. Uncontrolled infections, other autoimmune diseases, pregnancy or lactation led to exclusion of patients. There are many counts of this clonotype. RNA transcripts provided the source from which TCR beta CDR3 regions were amplified. The HTBI primer set served for first-round RT-PCR of the TCR CDR3. TCRdb reprocessed the multiplex PCR reads via MiXCR and lists one record per CDR3 protein. The top ten clones hold around 7.7% of a sample with 600,000 to 900,000 distinct CDR3 sequences, about 17% of them seen once.

This receptor was obtained from a man aged 18 to 30 with Graves' hyperthyroidism. Sequenced: blood. The J gene is TRBJ2-2, the V gene TRBV2; maybe TRBD1 (6 bases). The CDR3: CAITGPDTGELFF. CDR3 bases: TGTGCCATCACAGGGCCGGACACCGGGGAGCTGTTTTTT.